This passage covers 24 T cell receptor beta chains from one sample sequenced in a study of T cells in Graves' hyperthyroidism and ophthalmopathy. What was amplified from RNA transcripts were TCR beta CDR3 regions. During a first-round RT-PCR of the TCR CDR3, the HTBI primer set was used. TCRdb re-called the multiplex PCR reads through MiXCR, storing one row per CDR3 protein. The repertoire holds 490,000 or so distinct CDR3 sequences, with 22% as singletons. Sequenced: blood. All receptors derive from a woman in her 70s with Graves' ophthalmopathy.

The chain couples TRBV18 to TRBJ1-1; D is uncertain. The V end lost 3 bases, the J end lost 3 bases, and 11 bases lay between the germline ends. In germline, CDR1 is KGHSH, CDR2 LQKENI. The CDR3 covers 14 residues. DNA of the CDR3: TGTGCCAGCTCACCTCCCTCCGGGTACACTGAAGCTTTCTTT. Protein sequence: CASSPPSGYTEAFF.

The V and J genes are TRBV27 and TRBJ2-7; D unresolved. Trimming took 5 bases from V and 2 from J, leaving 16 bases between them. This CDR3 is built from 15 residues. Germline values: CDR1 MNHEY, CDR2 SMNVEV (reference sequence). The CDR3 bases are TGTGCCAGCAGTCGCCGGACCGGGCTTCCCTACGAGCAGTACTTC. This encodes CASSRRTGLPYEQYF.

In its sample, this clonotype was seen a few times. The chain carries TRBV24-1 and TRBJ2-1; 11 bases map to TRBD2. Germline CDR1 reads KGHDR; CDR2 reads SFDVKD. This CDR3 has 18 amino acids. The junction had 7 bases not matched to a gene; V was cut back by 0 bases and J by 4 bases. The CDR3 DNA sequence: TGTGCCACCAGTGATTTGGGGCTAGCGGGGGGACCTTACAATGAGCAGTTCTTC. It yields the protein CATSDLGLAGGPYNEQFF.

This clonotype has a handful of counts. The genes are TRBV10-3 and TRBJ2-5; D perhaps matches TRBD2 (7 bases). The V end was cut by 5 bases, the J end by 4 bases, with 14 bases between. Germline CDR1 and CDR2: ENHRY and SYGVKD. This CDR3 is 14 amino acids long. The CDR3 here is CAISQRGGTETQYF. The CDR3 region has the DNA TGTGCCATCAGTCAAAGGGGGGGTACAGAGACCCAGTACTTC.

This clonotype has a count of ten or more. The V call is TRBV3-1, the J call TRBJ2-1; TRBD2 might be the D (6 bases). The CDR3 extends over 18 amino acids. Germline CDR1 is LGHDT and CDR2 is YNNKEL (reference sequence). The V end was cut by 3 bases, the J end by 4 bases, with 22 bases between. The CDR3: CASSHLGSGTGKYNEQFF. In DNA form, the CDR3 reads TGTGCCAGCAGCCATTTGGGTAGCGGAACTGGTAAATACAATGAGCAGTTCTTC.

This clonotype was observed a single time. With a much larger clone just one base away, this may be a read error. DNA for the CDR3: TGTGCCAACAGTTACTCGAGGAACAGGCCTTACACCTTC. It yields the protein CANSYSRNRPYTF. The rearrangement links TRBV6-6 to TRBJ1-2, with D possibly being TRBD1 (5 bases). Germline V gene data show CDR1 as MNHNY and CDR2 as SVGAGI (reference sequence). The CDR3 is 13 amino acids.

This clonotype has a handful of counts. This chain links TRBV6-2 or TRBV6-3 with TRBJ2-5; D gene unclear. The CDR3 extends over 13 amino acids. Germline assignment: CDR1 MNHEY and CDR2 SVGEGT. With 0 bases removed from V and 5 bases from J, the gap between germline ends came to 7 bases. In nucleotides, the CDR3 is TGTGCCAGCAGTTACTCTCGCCCTGAGACCCAGTACTTC. Its protein product is CASSYSRPETQYF.

V gene TRBV19 combines with J gene TRBJ1-5; unclear D gene. With 7 bases removed from V and 4 bases from J, the gap between germline ends came to 11 bases. There are 13 residues in the CDR3. CDR1 is LNHDA and CDR2 is SQIVND in the germline V gene (reference sequence). DNA of the CDR3: TGTGCCAGTACATGGACGGTGAATCAGCCCCAGCATTTT. This translates into CASTWTVNQPQHF.

This clonotype has a count of ten or more. The chain recombines TRBV28 with TRBJ1-1; weak D call: TRBD1 (6 bases). Per the germline V gene, CDR1 is MDHEN and CDR2 is SYDVKM. The ends were cut back, 7 bases at V and 6 bases at J, with 18 bases in the middle. The CDR3 has 14 residues. Here the CDR3 reads CASNSGQPTAEAFF. The CDR3 DNA sequence: TGTGCCAGCAACTCCGGACAGCCGACGGCTGAAGCTTTCTTT.

V gene TRBV6-2 or TRBV6-3 combines with J gene TRBJ1-2; D gene unclear. Between the trimmed V and J ends, which lost 7 bases and 4 bases, there was a span of 10 bases. CDR3 length: 12 amino acids. From germline, CDR1 is MNHEY and CDR2 SVGEGT. The CDR3 protein is CASTPGGYGYTF. In DNA form, the CDR3 reads TGTGCCAGCACCCCGGGTGGCTATGGCTACACCTTC.

This chain links TRBV4-1 with TRBJ2-7; 8 bases align to TRBD1. V lost 2 bases and J lost 7; bases outside the gene matches: 7. The CDR3 has 14 amino acids. CDR1 is MGHRA and CDR2 is YSYEKL in the germline V gene. The CDR3 nucleotides read TGCGCCAGCAGCCAAAGGCAGGGGGCCTTAGAGCAGTACTTC. Translated: CASSQRQGALEQYF.

The chain joins TRBV7-3 to TRBJ2-7; 8 bases are a match to TRBD1. Germline V CDR1 and CDR2: SGHTA, FQGTGA. The CDR3 consists of 16 residues. V was clipped by 6 bases and J by 1 base; unmatched bases: 11. The CDR3 coding sequence is TGTGCCAGCAGTCTGACAGGGGCCCCTGATTCCTACGAGCAGTACTTC. Translating it yields CASSLTGAPDSYEQYF.

The chain links TRBV20-1 to TRBJ1-2; weak D call: TRBD1 (6 bases). The CDR3 runs to 14 residues. The V gene's germline CDR1 is DFQATT and CDR2 SNEGSKA (reference sequence). With 0 bases removed from V and 7 bases from J, the gap between germline ends came to 15 bases. Here the CDR3 reads CSARDRAGAGGYTF. As DNA, the CDR3 is TGCAGTGCTAGAGATCGGGCAGGGGCGGGTGGCTACACCTTC.

The sample holds a few counts of this clonotype. The chain is built from TRBV5-1 and TRBJ1-6, with 8 bases that match TRBD1. The V gene end was trimmed by 5 bases and the J gene end by 14 bases; junction bases not matched to a gene: 6. The CDR3 loop spans 12 amino acids. Germline V gene lookup returns CDR1 SGHRS and CDR2 YFSETQ. CDR3 amino acids: CASRMDRDSLHF. CDR3 nucleotide sequence: TGCGCCAGCAGAATGGACAGGGACTCCCTCCACTTT.

This clonotype was counted a few times. This chain links TRBV20-1 with TRBJ2-7; TRBD2 matches 12 bases. The germline V gene encodes CDR1 DFQATT and CDR2 SNEGSKA (reference sequence). With 3 bases clipped from V and 6 bases from J, the junction kept 12 bases outside the gene matches. The CDR3 spans 16 residues. CDR3 DNA sequence: TGCAGTGCTAGCTTTGATGAACTAGCGGGAGGCAGCGAGCAGTACTTC. Translated: CSASFDELAGGSEQYF.

This clonotype was detected a few times. The V and J genes are TRBV6-1 and TRBJ2-7; 12 bases fit TRBD2. From germline, CDR1 is MNHNS and CDR2 SASEGT. The CDR3 sequence is 11 residues long. The CDR3 protein is CGLAGEGEQYF. CDR3 in DNA: TGTGGACTAGCGGGAGAAGGTGAGCAGTACTTC.

This clonotype was counted many times. The chain combines TRBV6-2 or TRBV6-3 with TRBJ1-2; D is undetermined. V dropped 0 bases and J dropped 5 bases, with 7 bases sitting between them. The CDR3 extends over 13 amino acids. Germline CDR1 and CDR2: MNHEY and SVGEGT. In nucleotides, the CDR3 is TGTGCCAGCAGTTACTCCGACTTATATGGCTACACCTTC. Its protein is CASSYSDLYGYTF.

This chain links TRBV7-8 with TRBJ2-4; 7 bases align to TRBD2. V was clipped by 1 base and J by 1 base; unmatched bases: 10. Germline CDR1 SGHVS, CDR2 FQNEAQ. This CDR3 comprises 18 residues. The CDR3 DNA reads as TGTGCCAGCAGCTTAGAGGCCCCCATCGGGGGGGCCAAAAACATTCAGTACTTC. Protein sequence: CASSLEAPIGGAKNIQYF. Full variable domain (missing parts from reference TRBV7-8 and TRBJ2-4): GAGVSQSPRYKVAKRGQDVALRCDPISGHVSLFWYQQALGQGPEFLTYFQNEAQLDKSGLPSDRFFAERPEGSVSTLKIQRTQQEDSAVYLCASSLEAPIGGAKNIQYFGAGTRLSVL.

This rearrangement joins TRBV9 to TRBJ2-2; TRBD2 is a possible D gene (6 bases). Per germline, CDR1 SGDLS and CDR2 YYNGEE. CDR3 size: 14 residues. V was pared by 3 bases and J by 4 bases, with 10 bases between. The DNA for the CDR3 is TGTGCCAGCAGCGAGGACGGGGGCACCGGGGAGCTGTTTTTT. This gives the protein CASSEDGGTGELFF.

A few counts support this clonotype. This chain connects TRBV12-3 or TRBV12-4 to TRBJ2-6, with D possibly being TRBD2 (5 bases). This CDR3 is built from 14 residues. Trimming removed 2 bases from V and 4 bases from J, with 6 bases in between. The CDR3: CASSLSGGANVLTF. DNA for the CDR3: TGTGCCAGCAGTTTATCGGGGGGGGCCAACGTCCTGACTTTC.

Ten or more counts support this clonotype. This sequence joins TRBV28 and TRBJ1-6, with 7 bases aligning to TRBD1. V was pared by 1 base and J by 9 bases, with 3 bases of the junction left unmatched. CDR1 and CDR2 (germline): MDHEN, SYDVKM. CDR3 length: 14 amino acids. The CDR3, as DNA: TGTGCCAGCAGTTTATTACAGGGGCGTTCACCCCTCCACTTT. Protein product: CASSLLQGRSPLHF.

This clonotype has more than one count but fewer than ten. V gene TRBV6-9 combines with J gene TRBJ2-1; D remains ambiguous. Germline CDR1 is MNHGY and CDR2 is SVAAGI. This CDR3 comprises 11 residues. The V end lost 3 bases, the J end lost 10 bases, and 7 bases lay between the germline ends. This CDR3 reads CASSYVREQFF. As DNA, the CDR3 is TGTGCCAGCAGTTACGTCAGGGAGCAGTTCTTC.

V is TRBV7-9 and J is TRBJ2-1; perhaps TRBD2 as D (6 bases). Trimming took off 5 bases at V and 7 bases at J, with 12 bases between the two ends. The CDR3 runs to 13 residues. Per the germline V gene, CDR1 is SEHNR and CDR2 is FQNEAQ (reference sequence). CDR3: CASSPARENEQFF. The CDR3 DNA sequence: TGTGCCAGCAGCCCCGCCCGGGAGAATGAGCAGTTCTTC. The whole variable domain, filled in from reference TRBV7-9 and TRBJ2-1, reads DTGVSQNPRHKITKRGQNVTFRCDPISEHNRLYWYRQTLGQGPEFLTYFQNEAQLEKSRLLSDRFSAERPKGSFSTLEIQRTEQGDSAMYLCASSPARENEQFFGPGTRLTVL.

This clonotype appeared a few times. The CDR3 region is CASSPSAYRGRETQYF. The DNA for the CDR3 is TGTGCCAGCAGCCCCTCGGCGTATCGGGGTAGAGAGACCCAGTACTTC. The rearrangement uses TRBV7-2 and TRBJ2-5, with D possibly TRBD2 on 5 matching bases. Germline CDR1 is SGHTA and CDR2 is FQGNSA. V lost 5 bases, J lost 4 bases, and 20 bases lay in between. This CDR3 has 16 residues.